Presented here are 30 T cell receptor beta chains from one specimen sequenced in a study of OX40 agonist ivuxolimab in advanced cancers. TCRdb keeps only in-frame clones here, not all; method: immunoSEQ multiplex PCR. The repertoire holds 65,000 to 90,000 clones, around 89% seen once, with around 0.51% in the top ten. Sequencing was performed on CD4+ or CD8+ T cells sorted from blood, taken in a trial of the OX40 agonist ivuxolimab. The receptors come from an adult with an advanced solid tumor such as melanoma, head and neck, liver or kidney cancer.

The chain has TRBV5-8 and TRBJ1-1; TRBD1 agrees at 7 bases. CDR3 length: 17 residues. Germline loops: CDR1 SGHTS, CDR2 YDEGEE. The V and J ends lost 0 bases and 2 bases, in that order; junction bases with no gene match: 10. CDR3 coding DNA: TGTGCCAGCAGCTTGGCCGGACAGGCGAGGATTAACACTGAAGCTTTCTTT. Protein sequence: CASSLAGQARINTEAFF.

The chain carries TRBV10-3 and TRBJ2-2; TRBD2 might be the D (6 bases). The CDR3 totals 14 residues. The V end was cut by 0 bases, the J end by 5 bases, with 7 bases between. Germline assignment: CDR1 ENHRY and CDR2 SYGVKD. The DNA of the CDR3 is TGTGCCATCAGTGAGTCGGCGGGGACCGGGGAGCTGTTTTTT. Its protein product is CAISESAGTGELFF.

The chain carries TRBV5-1 and TRBJ1-2; possible D gene TRBD1, 5 bases. V lost 0 bases and J 7 bases, leaving 13 bases between the germline ends. Germline values: CDR1 SGHRS, CDR2 YFSETQ. The CDR3 runs to 14 residues. In nucleotides, the CDR3 is TGCGCCAGCAGCTTGGGTCAGGGCTTTGGTGGCTACACCTTC. Translation: CASSLGQGFGGYTF.

The sample holds one count of this clone. The chain joins TRBV5-1 to TRBJ2-2, with D uncertain. CDR1 is SGHRS and CDR2 is YFSETQ in the germline V gene. The length of the CDR3 is 13 residues. V was cut by 6 bases and J by 6 bases, with 12 bases left in between. The chain's CDR3 is CASKSISSGELFF. CDR3 coding DNA: TGCGCCAGCAAGTCGATTTCCTCCGGGGAGCTGTTTTTT. Complete variable domain (other parts from reference TRBV5-1 and TRBJ2-2): KAGVTQTPRYLIKTRGQQVTLSCSPISGHRSVSWYQQTPGQGLQFLFEYFSETQRNKGNFPGRFSGRQFSNSRSEMNVSTLELGDSALYLCASKSISSGELFFGEGSRLTVL.

This chain uses TRBV7-9 with TRBJ1-2; tentative D call: TRBD1 (5 bases). The germline CDR1 and CDR2 sequences are SEHNR and FQNEAQ (reference sequence). The CDR3 runs 15 residues. V was shortened by 4 bases and J by 7 bases, with 19 bases between the two germline ends. As DNA, the CDR3 is TGTGCCAGCAGCTACCCGGGACTTCCAGTGGTTGGCTACACCTTC. It encodes CASSYPGLPVVGYTF.

The chain carries TRBV5-1 and TRBJ2-3, with 9 bases fitting TRBD2. CDR1 SGHRS and CDR2 YFSETQ come from the germline V gene. This CDR3 region has 16 residues. The V gene end was trimmed by 0 bases and the J gene end by 6 bases; junction bases not matched to a gene: 8. CDR3 protein: CASSLDLAGSSDTQYF. CDR3 nucleotides: TGCGCCAGCAGCTTGGACCTAGCGGGAAGTTCGGATACGCAGTATTTT.

In DNA form, the CDR3 reads TGTGCCAGTAGTCCCCCGCACCGACAGGCCCACTATGGCTACACCTTC. It specifies CASSPPHRQAHYGYTF. The V gene is TRBV19, the J gene TRBJ1-2, with a possible D match to TRBD1 (6 bases). Germline lookup yields CDR1 LNHDA and CDR2 SQIVND (reference sequence). Between the trimmed V and J ends, which lost 5 bases and 3 bases, there was a span of 19 bases. The CDR3 contains 16 residues.

This clone has just one count. V gene TRBV21-1 combines with J gene TRBJ2-7; TRBD2, the table's D call, lacks a check against the DNA. TRBV21-1 is described as a pseudogene. The CDR3 covers 13 residues. CDR3 in DNA: TGTGCCAGCAAGCGGGTGCGGGCCTTGGAGCAGTACTTC. It encodes CASKRVRALEQYF.

The chain uses TRBV19 and TRBJ2-2; D is uncertain. The CDR3 sequence is 14 residues long. Germline CDR1 reads LNHDA; CDR2 reads SQIVND (reference sequence). V was shortened by 1 base and J by 3 bases, with 6 bases between the two germline ends. The CDR3 loop is CASSIALDTGELFF. CDR3 coding DNA: TGTGCCAGTAGTATAGCCCTTGACACCGGGGAGCTGTTTTTT.

This clone was counted many times. The genes are TRBV4-1 and TRBJ1-1; 8 bases agree with TRBD1. The CDR3 runs to 19 residues. CDR1 is MGHRA and CDR2 is YSYEKL in the germline V gene. J lost 2 bases, V lost 0 bases, and 14 bases had no gene match. CDR3 amino acids: CASSQDRQGAQGSNTEAFF. The CDR3, as DNA: TGCGCCAGCAGCCAAGATCGGCAGGGGGCGCAGGGTTCAAACACTGAAGCTTTCTTT.

This chain joins TRBV9 and TRBJ2-3, with 11 positions matching TRBD2. Germline V CDR1 and CDR2: SGDLS, YYNGEE. The CDR3 consists of 14 residues. V gave up 7 bases and J gave up 8 bases; unmatched junction bases: 9. The CDR3 reads CASGGLAAPVTQYF. CDR3 DNA sequence: TGTGCCAGCGGGGGACTAGCGGCCCCGGTTACGCAGTATTTT.

CDR3 nucleotide sequence: TGTGCCAGTAGTCGGAGTAGCGGGAGTGTCTACGAGCAGTACTTC. Protein sequence: CASSRSSGSVYEQYF. This sequence joins TRBV19 and TRBJ2-7, with 9 bases aligning to TRBD2. The CDR3 runs 15 residues. V lost 5 bases to trimming and J lost 3 bases; unmatched junction nucleotides: 8. Germline values: CDR1 LNHDA, CDR2 SQIVND (reference sequence).

This rearrangement joins TRBV7-9 to TRBJ1-2; no definite D call. V was trimmed by 5 bases and J by 0 bases, leaving 4 bases between them. This CDR3 has 12 amino acids. CDR1 is SEHNR, CDR2 FQNEAQ, per germline (reference sequence). The CDR3 reads CASSGTNYGYTF. The CDR3 DNA sequence: TGTGCCAGCAGCGGTACTAACTATGGCTACACCTTC.

J is TRBJ2-7 and V is TRBV30, with a possible D match to TRBD1 (5 bases). This CDR3 spans 13 amino acids. Trimming removed 4 bases at V and 2 bases at J, with 12 bases between. CDR1 and CDR2 from the germline V gene are GTSNPN and SVGIG (reference sequence). CDR3 DNA: TGTGCCTGGACAGGGTCCTCAACCTACGAGCAGTACTTC. Its protein is CAWTGSSTYEQYF.

This chain joins TRBV27 and TRBJ2-1; the D is unclear. CDR3 length: 13 amino acids. Trimming shortened V by 6 bases and J by 8 bases, and 14 bases separated the two germline ends. CDR1 is MNHEY, CDR2 SMNVEV, per germline (reference sequence). CDR3 DNA sequence: TGTGCCAGCAGCCAGCAGACTCGATATGAGCAGTTCTTC. Amino acid sequence: CASSQQTRYEQFF.

This clone was observed a few times. The chain links TRBV27 to TRBJ1-2; D not certain. Germline CDR1 is MNHEY and CDR2 is SMNVEV (reference sequence). Deletions cut 4 bases from V and 6 bases from J, with 18 bases between. The CDR3 consists of 15 residues. CDR3 amino acids: CASSSLQRLYHGYTF. In DNA, the CDR3 is TGTGCCAGCAGTTCCCTCCAGAGATTATATCATGGCTACACCTTC.

The chain joins TRBV7-9 to TRBJ2-1; 9 nucleotides line up with TRBD2. The CDR3 length is 17 residues. Germline V gene lookup returns CDR1 SEHNR and CDR2 FQNEAQ (reference sequence). The trim removed 5 bases at V and 5 bases at J, leaving 13 bases unmatched. CDR3 residues: CASSLRAASGIDNEQFF. The CDR3 DNA is TGTGCCAGCAGCCTCAGGGCGGCTAGCGGGATTGACAATGAGCAGTTCTTC.

The chain has TRBV5-4 and TRBJ1-2; D is unresolved. Trimming took off 1 base at V and 2 bases at J, with 9 bases between the two ends. This CDR3 is 14 amino acids long. Looked up from germline, CDR1 is SGHNT and CDR2 is YYREEE (reference sequence). CDR3 region: CASSLPRRNYGYTF. For the CDR3, the DNA is TGTGCCAGCAGCTTGCCCAGGCGGAACTATGGCTACACCTTC.

J is TRBJ2-7 and V is TRBV10-3; 9 bases map to TRBD1. There are 15 residues in the CDR3. Germline loops: CDR1 ENHRY, CDR2 SYGVKD. V lost 8 bases and J lost 5; bases outside the gene matches: 13. The CDR3 sequence is CAIGLSGTGSNEQYF. DNA for the CDR3: TGTGCCATCGGGCTCTCCGGGACAGGGTCCAACGAGCAGTACTTC.

This chain joins TRBV11-2 and TRBJ1-5; D unresolved. V shed 6 bases and J shed 7 bases, with 13 bases lying between them. Germline values: CDR1 SGHAT, CDR2 FQNNGV. CDR3 size: 13 residues. The CDR3 nucleotides are TGTGCCAGCAGTACAAAACAAGAACAGCCCCAGCATTTT. The encoded protein is CASSTKQEQPQHF. The variable domain in full, with the rest retrieved from reference TRBV11-2 and TRBJ1-5, is EAGVAQSPRYKIIEKRQSVAFWCNPISGHATLYWYQQILGQGPKLLIQFQNNGVVDDSQLPKDRFSAERLKGVDSTLKIQPAKLEDSAVYLCASSTKQEQPQHFGDGTRLSIL.

The chain combines TRBV28 with TRBJ2-7; TRBD2 matches at 7 bases. The V gene's germline CDR1 is MDHEN and CDR2 SYDVKM. The CDR3 covers 13 residues. Trimming removed 5 bases from V and 7 bases from J; junction bases left unmatched: 8. In DNA, the CDR3 is TGTGCCAGCAGTACGTTTACGGGGGGTGAGCAGTACTTC. This codes for CASSTFTGGEQYF.

The rearrangement joins TRBV5-6 to TRBJ2-5; TRBD2 might be the D (5 bases). Germline loops: CDR1 SGHDT, CDR2 YYEEEE. Trimming removed 1 base from V and 9 bases from J, with 13 bases in between. CDR3 size: 13 residues. Written as DNA, the CDR3 is TGTGCCAGCAGCTTGTCAGCCTCCGGGGCCCAGTACTTC. Its protein product is CASSLSASGAQYF.

V is TRBV10-3 and J is TRBJ2-3, with D unclear. The CDR3 loop spans 11 amino acids. Germline V lookup: CDR1 ENHRY, CDR2 SYGVKD. Trimming pared 5 bases from V and 2 bases from J, leaving 2 bases between. CDR3 sequence reads: CAISNTDTQYF. The DNA for the CDR3 is TGTGCCATCAGTAACACAGATACGCAGTATTTT.

J is TRBJ2-5 and V is TRBV2; D perhaps matches TRBD2 (5 bases). The V end lost 6 bases, the J end lost 9 bases, and 17 bases lay between the germline ends. Germline V gives CDR1 SNHLY, CDR2 FYNNEI. The CDR3 spans 13 residues. The CDR3 nucleotides read TGTGCCAGCAGCCCTGCCTCCGAAGCGGCCCAGTACTTC. Translating gives CASSPASEAAQYF.

V gene TRBV6-1 combines with J gene TRBJ1-4; 7 bases agree with TRBD1. Trimming at V came to 2 bases and at J to 4 bases, leaving 7 bases not matched to a gene. The CDR3 extends over 16 amino acids. CDR1 and CDR2 (germline): MNHNS, SASEGT. CDR3 amino acids: CASSESTGASNEKLFF. In DNA form, the CDR3 reads TGTGCCAGCAGTGAATCCACAGGGGCAAGTAATGAAAAACTGTTTTTT.

This sequence joins TRBV6-5 and TRBJ2-2, with a tentative D call TRBD2 (6 bases). Looked up from germline, CDR1 is MNHEY and CDR2 is SVGAGI. V lost 8 bases and J 1 base, leaving 11 bases between the germline ends. The CDR3 has 14 amino acids. The CDR3 nucleotides read TGTGCCAGCGGTAGCGGAAAGAACACCGGGGAGCTGTTTTTT. Translation: CASGSGKNTGELFF.

The rearrangement uses TRBV6-1 and TRBJ1-4; 10 nucleotides match TRBD1. The trim removed 6 bases at V and 6 bases at J, leaving 4 bases unmatched. Germline-derived CDR1 and CDR2 are MNHNS and SASEGT. This CDR3 has 14 amino acids. The CDR3 protein is CASSLGQGYEKLFF. CDR3 coding DNA: TGTGCCAGCAGCCTGGGACAGGGGTATGAAAAACTGTTTTTT.

The CDR3 region is CASSLINEQFF. The CDR3 DNA is TGTGCCAGCAGTTTAATTAATGAGCAGTTCTTC. This chain uses TRBV28 with TRBJ2-1, with D hard to call. The CDR3 has 11 amino acids. Trimming removed 2 bases from V and 7 bases from J, with 3 bases in between. Germline CDR1 reads MDHEN; CDR2 reads SYDVKM. Using reference TRBV28 and TRBJ2-1 for the parts outside the CDR3, the full variable domain is DVKVTQSSRYLVKRTGEKVFLECVQDMDHENMFWYRQDPGLGLRLIYFSYDVKMKEKGDIPEGYSVSREKKERFSLILESASTNQTSMYLCASSLINEQFFGPGTRLTVL.

The gene calls are TRBV6-4 and TRBJ1-1; maybe TRBD1 (6 bases). Germline values: CDR1 MRHNA, CDR2 SNTAGT. The CDR3 contains 15 residues. Trimming removed 6 bases at V and 7 bases at J, with 21 bases between. Here the CDR3 DNA reads TGTGCCAGCAGCGCCACCCCGGGAGGGGGGGGTGAAGCTTTCTTT. As protein: CASSATPGGGGEAFF.

The sample holds one count of this clone. The J gene is TRBJ2-7, the V gene TRBV10-2; 7 bases match TRBD2. J gave up 7 bases and V 7 bases, and 13 bases lay outside the gene matches. Germline V lookup: CDR1 WSHSY, CDR2 SAAADI. The CDR3 runs to 14 residues. The CDR3 bases are TGCGCCAGCAATTGGCGGGAGAGGGATGGGGAGCAGTACTTC. It translates to CASNWRERDGEQYF.